This is a list of T cell receptor beta chains from one sample in a study of cytomegalovirus exposure and HLA in healthy donors. Clones were read by immunoSEQ multiplex PCR, and TCRdb kept only the in-frame ones, dropping some. Here the sample spans 150,000 to 200,000 clones, roughly four fifths being singletons. The specimen was PBMCs. The receptors shown here come from a woman aged 45-59 years in good health and CMV-seronegative. Each CDR3 is given with its conserved first and last residue. D genes are given only for firm matches. The size of a clone is reported for some rows only, either as once, few or many, or as a class for expanded clones.

CDR3 protein	CDR3 DNA	D gene	J gene	V gene	CDR3 length	clone size
CASSLVDRRHQPQHF	TGTGCCAGCAGCTTAGTGGACAGGCGTCATCAGCCCCAGCATTTT	TRBD1	TRBJ1-5	TRBV11-3	15	.
CASSIRDRGNYGYTF	TGTGCCAGTAGTATCCGCGACAGGGGGAACTATGGCTACACCTTC	TRBD1	TRBJ1-2	TRBV19	15	few
CATSREGGQVYEQYF	TGTGCCACCAGCAGAGAGGGGGGGCAGGTATACGAGCAGTACTTC	.	TRBJ2-7	TRBV15	15	few
CASSSPAASPRPQHF	TGTGCCAGCAGTTCCCCGGCGGCGAGCCCACGGCCCCAGCATTTT	.	TRBJ1-5	TRBV28	15	.
CASTLERINYGYTF	TGTGCCAGCACCCTCGAGCGGATCAACTATGGCTACACCTTC	.	TRBJ1-2	TRBV6-1	14	.
CASSQGQGLNEQYF	TGTGCCAGCAGTCAAGGGCAGGGTTTGAACGAGCAGTACTTC	.	TRBJ2-7	TRBV4-2	14	.
CASSLISAYEQYF	TGTGCCAGCAGCTTAATATCGGCCTACGAGCAGTACTTC	.	TRBJ2-7	TRBV7-8	13	.
CASSLRDRGLGEQFF	TGTGCCAGCAGCCTCCGGGACAGAGGCCTGGGTGAGCAGTTCTTC	TRBD1	TRBJ2-1	TRBV28	15	.
CASSPSGFPQETQYF	TGTGCCAGCAGCCCCTCGGGGTTCCCACAAGAGACCCAGTACTTC	.	TRBJ2-5	TRBV4-2	15	.
CASSLELPMNTEAFF	TGCGCCAGCAGCCTTGAGCTCCCCATGAACACTGAAGCTTTCTTT	.	TRBJ1-1	TRBV5-1	15	.
CSVEGEVSYEQYF	TGCAGCGTTGAAGGGGAGGTGTCCTACGAGCAGTACTTC	.	TRBJ2-7	TRBV29-1	13	.
CAYTARLADHGEQFF	TGTGCCTACACCGCTAGACTAGCGGACCACGGGGAGCAGTTCTTC	TRBD2	TRBJ2-1	TRBV2	15	.
CASSLIADTYEQYF	TGTGCCAGCAGTTTAATTGCAGACACCTACGAGCAGTACTTC	.	TRBJ2-7	TRBV27	14	.
CASSVGGGSGAYEQYF	TGTGCCAGCAGCGTAGGGGGCGGGAGTGGGGCCTACGAGCAGTACTTC	TRBD2	TRBJ2-7	TRBV9	16	.
CAWTVGGGQKFYEQYF	TGTGCCTGGACCGTGGGCGGTGGACAGAAATTCTACGAGCAGTACTTC	.	TRBJ2-7	TRBV30	16	.
CASTLDPAGYGYTF	TGTGCCAGTACCCTGGATCCAGCGGGATATGGCTACACCTTC	.	TRBJ1-2	TRBV19	14	.
CASSVVLAGGAGANEQFF	TGTGCCAGCAGCGTGGTCCTAGCGGGAGGGGCAGGGGCCAATGAGCAGTTCTTC	TRBD2	TRBJ2-1	TRBV9	18	.
CATRGVDLDTQYF	TGTGCCACCCGGGGGGTAGATTTAGATACGCAGTATTTT	TRBD2	TRBJ2-3	TRBV28	13	.
CASSRQRGPYEQYF	TGTGCCAGCAGTCGACAAAGGGGCCCCTACGAGCAGTACTTC	.	TRBJ2-7	TRBV6-5	14	.
CASSQERGSGYTF	TGCGCCAGCAGCCAAGAACGGGGGTCTGGCTACACCTTC	.	TRBJ1-2	TRBV4-3	13	.
CASSATGGGETQYF	TGTGCCAGCAGCGCGACAGGGGGCGGAGAGACCCAGTACTTC	TRBD1	TRBJ2-5	TRBV7-3	14	.
CASSLGDKETQYF	TGTGCCAGCAGCTTGGGGGACAAAGAGACCCAGTACTTC	.	TRBJ2-5	TRBV7-9	13	.
CASRTPTVKGGYTF	TGTGCCAGCCGTACCCCGACAGTAAAGGGCGGCTACACCTTC	.	TRBJ1-2	TRBV6-6	14	.
CASARRTNTGELFF	TGCGCCTCCGCGAGGAGAACGAACACCGGGGAGCTGTTTTTT	.	TRBJ2-2	TRBV4-1	14	.
CASRQLTSEAFF	TGTGCCAGCAGACAGTTGACATCAGAAGCTTTCTTT	.	TRBJ1-1	TRBV2	12	.
CASTRQGGIEKLFF	TGTGCCAGCACTAGACAGGGCGGAATTGAAAAACTGTTTTTT	TRBD1	TRBJ1-4	TRBV2	14	.
CASSLAVKNIQYF	TGTGCCAGCAGCTTAGCCGTCAAAAACATTCAGTACTTC	.	TRBJ2-4	TRBV5-4	13	few
CASSVTGTGTSQHF	TGTGCCAGTAGTGTCACCGGGACAGGGACCTCCCAGCATTTT	TRBD1	TRBJ1-5	TRBV19	14	.
CASNTSDETQYF	TGTGCCAGCAACACTAGCGACGAGACCCAGTACTTC	TRBD2	TRBJ2-5	TRBV5-4	12	.
CASSAHTGSYEQYF	TGTGCCAGCAGCGCACATACAGGGTCCTACGAGCAGTACTTC	.	TRBJ2-7	TRBV14	14	.
CASSPNLGEANEKLFF	TGTGCCAGCAGCCCCAACCTCGGGGAGGCTAATGAAAAACTGTTTTTT	.	TRBJ1-4	TRBV7-6	16	.
CASRIQGAYGYTF	TGTGCCAGCAGGATACAAGGGGCCTATGGCTACACCTTC	.	TRBJ1-2	TRBV5-6	13	.
CASSPAGLAGKETQYF	TGTGCCAGCAGCCCGGCAGGGCTAGCGGGGAAAGAGACCCAGTACTTC	TRBD2	TRBJ2-5	TRBV4-2	16	.
CASSLGGTSDTYEQYF	TGTGCCAGCAGTTTGGGGGGGACTAGCGACACCTACGAGCAGTACTTC	TRBD2	TRBJ2-7	TRBV28	16	.
CASSLRAGSQETQYF	TGTGCCAGCAGCTTACGAGCGGGGTCCCAAGAGACCCAGTACTTC	TRBD2	TRBJ2-5	TRBV7-2	15	.
CASSPRTDQPQHF	TGTGCCAGCTCACCACGCACAGATCAGCCCCAGCATTTT	.	TRBJ1-5	TRBV18	13	.
CASSFRRGPAVFNEQFF	TGTGCCAGCAGTTTTCGGAGGGGGCCGGCGGTTTTCAATGAGCAGTTCTTC	.	TRBJ2-1	TRBV28	17	few
CASSLFGAGTPTPDNEQFF	TGTGCCAGCAGCTTGTTTGGGGCAGGAACTCCAACTCCGGACAATGAGCAGTTCTTC	.	TRBJ2-1	TRBV7-6	19	.
CASSQDLTMDTQYF	TGCGCCAGCAGCCAAGACCTCACTATGGATACGCAGTATTTT	.	TRBJ2-3	TRBV4-1	14	.
CASSPGTSVQETQYF	TGTGCCAGCAGCCCTGGGACTAGCGTCCAAGAGACCCAGTACTTC	TRBD2	TRBJ2-5	TRBV11-1	15	.
CASSQYTGTGEPFSGANVLTF	TGCGCCAGCAGCCAATACACCGGGACAGGCGAACCTTTCTCTGGGGCCAACGTCCTGACTTTC	TRBD1	TRBJ2-6	TRBV4-1	21	.
CATSRDTGQNYNSPLHF	TGTGCCACCAGCAGAGACACGGGACAGAACTATAATTCACCCCTCCACTTT	TRBD1	TRBJ1-6	TRBV15	17	.
CASSPTQQETQYF	TGTGCCAGCAGCCCCACACAACAAGAGACCCAGTACTTC	.	TRBJ2-5	TRBV7-2	13	.
CAISQGAGSNQPQHF	TGTGCCATCAGTCAGGGGGCCGGTAGCAATCAGCCCCAGCATTTT	TRBD1	TRBJ1-5	TRBV10-3	15	.
CASSRYGQGYYEQYF	TGTGCCAGCAGCCGATATGGACAGGGGTACTACGAGCAGTACTTC	TRBD1	TRBJ2-7	TRBV11-2	15	.
CASSLTALTSGANNEQFF	TGTGCCAGCAGTTTAACGGCTTTGACTAGCGGGGCAAACAATGAGCAGTTCTTC	TRBD2	TRBJ2-1	TRBV28	18	.